The 29 T cell receptor beta chains given below trace back to one sample, sequenced in a study of blood T cell repertoires in COVID-19. The data were produced by immunoSEQ multiplex PCR, yet TCRdb's version contains in-frame clones alone and is incomplete. The table lists under 250,000 clones, approximately 86% of them singletons. Sequenced input: peripheral blood. The receptor set was obtained from a woman aged 55-69 years who had recovered from COVID-19.

The chain links TRBV30 to TRBJ2-7; maybe TRBD2 (6 bases). The V and J ends lost 4 bases and 3 bases respectively, with 16 bases between them. The length of the CDR3 is 14 residues. Germline V lookup: CDR1 GTSNPN, CDR2 SVGIG (reference sequence). CDR3 sequence: CAWTTSGLYYEQYF. The CDR3, as DNA: TGTGCCTGGACTACCTCGGGACTCTACTACGAGCAGTACTTC.

The chain couples TRBV6-2 or TRBV6-3 to TRBJ1-5; 7 nucleotides line up with TRBD1. The CDR3 length is 14 residues. V shed 5 bases, J shed 7 bases, and the junction held 8 bases outside the gene matches. Germline V lookup: CDR1 MNHEY, CDR2 SVGEGT. The CDR3 spells CASSGTGVRQPQHF. CDR3 nucleotide sequence: TGTGCCAGCAGTGGAACAGGGGTAAGACAGCCCCAGCATTTT.

The J gene is TRBJ2-7, the V gene TRBV4-2; D perhaps matches TRBD1 (5 bases). The CDR3 has 13 amino acids. V was pared by 4 bases and J by 6 bases, with 13 bases between. Per the germline V gene, CDR1 is LGHNA and CDR2 is YNFKEQ. The CDR3 coding sequence is TGTGCCAGCAGCCGGGCCAAGGGGTCCGAGCAGTACTTC. Residues: CASSRAKGSEQYF.

The rearrangement joins TRBV7-3 to TRBJ1-6; D ambiguous. The germline CDR1 and CDR2 sequences are SGHTA and FQGTGA. The length of the CDR3 is 15 residues. V lost 3 bases, J lost 6 bases, and 12 bases lay in between. CDR3 protein: CASSFSPTTNSPLHF. In DNA, the CDR3 is TGTGCCAGCAGCTTTTCCCCGACTACTAATTCACCCCTCCACTTT.

This clone was observed a single time. The chain couples TRBV25-1 to TRBJ2-3; tentative D call: TRBD1 (6 bases). This CDR3 comprises 14 residues. V lost 1 base and J 6 bases, leaving 11 bases between the germline ends. Germline-derived CDR1 and CDR2 are MGHDK and SYGVNS. CDR3 sequence reads: CASSESGTPDTQYF. In DNA form, the CDR3 reads TGTGCCAGCAGTGAATCGGGGACACCGGATACGCAGTATTTT.

The rearrangement links TRBV19 to TRBJ2-2, with TRBD2 matching over 7 bases. Germline V gene data show CDR1 as LNHDA and CDR2 as SQIVND (reference sequence). V shed 3 bases, J shed 7 bases, and the junction held 14 bases outside the gene matches. This CDR3 spans 17 amino acids. The CDR3 here is CASSILGGRGRGGELFF. DNA of the CDR3: TGTGCCAGTAGTATCCTAGGAGGGAGGGGACGAGGCGGGGAGCTGTTTTTT.

A remark on this clone: This CDR3 is also generated by other DNA sequences in the sample. The rearrangement links TRBV5-1 to TRBJ1-5, with 9 bases that match TRBD1. The trim removed 3 bases at V and 0 bases at J, leaving 1 base unmatched. The germline gives CDR1 SGHRS, CDR2 YFSETQ. The CDR3 is made up of 15 amino acids. Written as DNA, the CDR3 is TGCGCCAGCAGCTCGACAGGGGGTAGCAATCAGCCCCAGCATTTT. This translates into CASSSTGGSNQPQHF.

The CDR3 nucleotides are TGTGCCAGTAGTCCGCGGACAGGGTCGGCGTCGAACACTGAAGCTTTCTTT. Amino acids: CASSPRTGSASNTEAFF. The gene calls are TRBV19 and TRBJ1-1, with 8 bases aligning to TRBD1. Per germline, CDR1 LNHDA and CDR2 SQIVND (reference sequence). The length of the CDR3 is 17 residues. J lost 1 base, V lost 5 bases, and 12 bases had no gene match.

The chain carries TRBV7-9 and TRBJ1-6, with 7 bases identical to TRBD1. Germline lookup yields CDR1 SEHNR and CDR2 FQNEAQ (reference sequence). The CDR3 contains 14 residues. The V gene end was trimmed by 5 bases and the J gene end by 7 bases; junction bases not matched to a gene: 5. CDR3 sequence: CASSKDRNNSPLHF. The CDR3 bases are TGTGCCAGCAGCAAGGACAGGAACAATTCACCCCTCCACTTT.

The genes are TRBV6-5 and TRBJ1-4, with TRBD1 matching 8 bases. V dropped 4 bases and J dropped 3; count of bases not matched to a gene: 1. The CDR3 is 14 residues long. CDR1 and CDR2 (germline): MNHEY, SVGAGI. Here the CDR3 DNA reads TGTGCCAGCAGTTTGACAGGGGCTAATGAAAAACTGTTTTTT. It yields the protein CASSLTGANEKLFF.

The chain has TRBV4-2 and TRBJ1-6; 9 bases fit TRBD1. The CDR3 length is 16 residues. CDR1 is LGHNA and CDR2 is YNFKEQ in the germline V gene. With V trimmed by 0 bases and J by 13 bases, 10 bases remained unmatched. The CDR3 bases are TGTGCCAGCAGCCAAGATCGCGGGACAGGGTTTAGTCCCCTCCACTTT. This gives the protein CASSQDRGTGFSPLHF.

The chain uses TRBV27 and TRBJ2-2; perhaps TRBD1 as D (5 bases). V was trimmed by 6 bases and J by 2 bases, leaving 10 bases between them. The CDR3 totals 14 residues. Germline lookup yields CDR1 MNHEY and CDR2 SMNVEV (reference sequence). The CDR3 DNA sequence: TGTGCCAGCAGCCACAGGAAAAACACCGGGGAGCTGTTTTTT. This gives the protein CASSHRKNTGELFF.

V usage is TRBV19 and J usage is TRBJ2-5; 8 bases are shared with TRBD2. The CDR3 sequence is 17 residues long. V lost 5 bases to trimming and J lost 0 bases; unmatched junction nucleotides: 11. Per germline, CDR1 LNHDA and CDR2 SQIVND (reference sequence). CDR3 region: CASSPTRRGGDQETQYF. The CDR3 DNA follows: TGTGCCAGTAGTCCTACTCGCCGGGGGGGAGACCAAGAGACCCAGTACTTC.

This clone was detected once. CDR3 in DNA: TGCGCCAGCAGCTTGTTGGGAGCCGGGAACACTGAAGCTTTCTTT. Residues: CASSLLGAGNTEAFF. This chain uses TRBV5-1 with TRBJ1-1, with D unresolved. The germline V gene has CDR1 SGHRS and CDR2 YFSETQ. V lost 1 base and J lost 1, with 11 bases in between. This CDR3 contains 15 residues.

This clone was counted a single time. The V gene is TRBV7-3, the J gene TRBJ1-6; no firm D call. This CDR3 is built from 13 residues. Trimming removed 3 bases at V and 6 bases at J, with 6 bases between. Per the germline V gene, CDR1 is SGHTA and CDR2 is FQGTGA. The DNA of the CDR3 is TGTGCCAGCAGCTTCTCCGGTAATTCACCCCTCCACTTT. It specifies CASSFSGNSPLHF.

This chain connects TRBV28 to TRBJ1-2; D unclear. V was cut by 3 bases and J by 12 bases, with 14 bases left in between. The V gene's germline CDR1 is MDHEN and CDR2 SYDVKM. This CDR3 has 12 residues. CDR3 residues: CASSFNGPADTF. The CDR3 DNA reads as TGTGCCAGCAGTTTTAACGGCCCGGCGGACACCTTC.

The chain uses TRBV6-6 and TRBJ1-2; D is unresolved. Germline-derived CDR1 and CDR2 are MNHNY and SVGAGI (reference sequence). The CDR3 sequence is 15 residues long. Trimming pared 0 bases from V and 6 bases from J, leaving 14 bases between. The CDR3 is CASSYSGGSGDGYTF. CDR3 sequence (DNA): TGTGCCAGCAGTTACTCGGGAGGCAGCGGGGATGGCTACACCTTC.

The chain employs TRBV5-4 and TRBJ2-5; D unresolved. This CDR3 has 12 amino acids. The V gene's germline CDR1 is SGHNT and CDR2 YYREEE (reference sequence). V lost 4 bases and J lost 5, with 9 bases in between. CDR3 residues: CASSPIGETQYF. The CDR3 DNA is TGTGCCAGCAGCCCCATCGGGGAGACCCAGTACTTC.

This chain joins TRBV4-3 and TRBJ2-5; perhaps TRBD2 as D (6 bases). CDR1 LGHNA and CDR2 YSLEER come from the germline V gene. This CDR3 is 14 amino acids long. V dropped 4 bases and J dropped 4 bases, with 13 bases sitting between them. CDR3 DNA: TGCGCCAGCAGCCGCGGTGGGACTGGAGAGACCCAGTACTTC. Translated, it gives CASSRGGTGETQYF.

This chain uses TRBV6-5 with TRBJ2-3; D is unclear. The length of the CDR3 is 13 residues. Trimming removed 1 base at V and 2 bases at J, with 4 bases between. Germline V gene sequence: CDR1 MNHEY, CDR2 SVGAGI. CDR3 amino acids: CASSYFLTDTQYF. The CDR3, as DNA: TGTGCCAGCAGTTACTTTCTCACAGATACGCAGTATTTT.

The chain employs TRBV4-3 and TRBJ2-1; 10 nucleotides match TRBD2. The CDR3 length is 16 residues. V dropped 0 bases and J dropped 3; count of bases not matched to a gene: 2. Looked up from germline, CDR1 is LGHNA and CDR2 is YSLEER. This CDR3 is CASSQDVAGGYNEQFF. In DNA, the CDR3 is TGCGCCAGCAGCCAAGATGTAGCGGGGGGCTACAATGAGCAGTTCTTC.

The chain joins TRBV7-8 to TRBJ2-7, with 7 bases identical to TRBD1. The CDR3 has 15 residues. V shed 5 bases, J shed 0 bases, and the junction held 7 bases outside the gene matches. Germline V lookup: CDR1 SGHVS, CDR2 FQNEAQ. CDR3 in amino acids: CASSTRTGDSYEQYF. For the CDR3, the DNA is TGTGCCAGCAGCACCAGGACAGGCGACTCCTACGAGCAGTACTTC.

The chain combines TRBV7-2 with TRBJ2-3, with 11 nucleotides matching TRBD2. The junction had 4 bases not matched to a gene; V was cut back by 5 bases and J by 3 bases. Germline loops: CDR1 SGHTA, CDR2 FQGNSA. The CDR3 loop spans 15 amino acids. The CDR3 loop is CASSTRLAGTDTQYF. The CDR3 region has the DNA TGTGCCAGCAGCACTCGACTAGCGGGAACAGATACGCAGTATTTT.

J is TRBJ2-1 and V is TRBV11-2; D is uncertain. The V end was cut by 5 bases, the J end by 4 bases, with 3 bases between. Per the germline V gene, CDR1 is SGHAT and CDR2 is FQNNGV. This CDR3 is 11 amino acids long. The CDR3 sequence is CASSQYNEQFF. The CDR3 DNA follows: TGTGCCAGCAGCCAATACAATGAGCAGTTCTTC.

This clone has ten or more counts. The chain combines TRBV11-2 with TRBJ2-4, with a tentative D call TRBD2 (5 bases). The CDR3 sequence is 14 residues long. V gave up 1 base and J gave up 5 bases, with 9 bases separating them. Germline values: CDR1 SGHAT, CDR2 FQNNGV. The CDR3 DNA sequence: TGTGCCAGCAGCTTAGTACGGGGAGAAAACATTCAGTACTTC. Translating it yields CASSLVRGENIQYF. Supplemented by reference TRBV11-2 and TRBJ2-4, the full variable domain reads EAGVAQSPRYKIIEKRQSVAFWCNPISGHATLYWYQQILGQGPKLLIQFQNNGVVDDSQLPKDRFSAERLKGVDSTLKIQPAKLEDSAVYLCASSLVRGENIQYFGAGTRLSVL.

The J gene is TRBJ1-1, the V gene TRBV12-3 or TRBV12-4; D not resolved. Between the trimmed V and J ends, which lost 3 bases and 2 bases, there was a span of 7 bases. The CDR3 extends over 13 amino acids. CDR3 nucleotide sequence: TGTGCCAGCAGTTTTGCACATAACACTGAAGCTTTCTTT. It translates to CASSFAHNTEAFF.

The rearrangement uses TRBV28 and TRBJ1-5; the match to TRBD1 covers 8 bases. This CDR3 spans 21 amino acids. V gave up 5 bases and J gave up 0 bases; unmatched junction bases: 21. The V gene's germline CDR1 is MDHEN and CDR2 SYDVKM. The DNA of the CDR3 is TGTGCCAGCAGTCCACCCGCCTTCAGACAGGGGACCATTAATAGCAATCAGCCCCAGCATTTT. Its translation: CASSPPAFRQGTINSNQPQHF.

The chain links TRBV27 to TRBJ1-2, with TRBD1 matching 7 bases. The CDR3 extends over 16 amino acids. Per germline, CDR1 MNHEY and CDR2 SMNVEV (reference sequence). J gave up 0 bases and V 4 bases, and 8 bases lay outside the gene matches. CDR3 protein: CASSSTGVLPNYGYTF. The CDR3 nucleotides are TGTGCCAGCAGTTCAACAGGGGTCCTCCCTAACTATGGCTACACCTTC.

The chain uses TRBV4-1 and TRBJ1-5; no reliable D call. The CDR3 has 15 amino acids. The germline gives CDR1 MGHRA, CDR2 YSYEKL. The V gene lost 4 bases and the J gene lost 7 bases, with 17 bases spanning the gap. CDR3 residues: CASSRAMGGGQPQHF. The CDR3 nucleotides read TGCGCCAGCAGCCGGGCAATGGGAGGTGGACAGCCCCAGCATTTT.